Listed below are T cell receptor beta chains from one sample, sequenced in a study of PD-L1 blockade in urothelial cancer. Profiling relied on immunoSEQ multiplex PCR, and the TCRdb table lists in-frame clones only, not all of them. The data hold around 110,000 clones, with more than 85% observed a single time. The sample consisted of PBMCs, taken around atezolizumab (anti-PD-L1) treatment. These receptors came from a man aged 55 to 69 with urothelial cancer. CDR3s include the opening cysteine and the closing phenylalanine or tryptophan. Each record gives: V gene, clone size, D gene, J gene, CDR3 protein, CDR3 DNA. D genes are given only for firm matches. The size field is filled for only some rows; it gives once, few, many or a size class.

TRBV6-1,once,TRBD1,TRBJ2-7,CASSEGQGADEQYF,TGTGCCAGCAGTGAGGGACAGGGGGCCGACGAGCAGTACTTC
TRBV30,.,TRBD1,TRBJ2-5,CAWSLDRTGTQYF,TGTGCCTGGAGTTTGGACAGGACGGGGACCCAGTACTTC
TRBV29-1,.,.,TRBJ2-5,CSAHTGRQETQYF,TGCAGCGCCCACACAGGGCGCCAAGAGACCCAGTACTTC
TRBV5-4,.,.,TRBJ1-1,CASSSIGRQWNTEAFF,TGTGCCAGCAGTTCCATCGGGCGACAGTGGAACACTGAAGCTTTCTTT
TRBV7-9,once,TRBD1,TRBJ1-4,CASSPQTGTNEKLFF,TGTGCCAGCAGCCCTCAGACAGGGACTAATGAAAAACTGTTTTTT
TRBV7-2,.,TRBD1,TRBJ1-4,CASSLLDRGHEKLFF,TGTGCCAGCAGCTTATTAGACAGGGGGCACGAAAAACTGTTTTTT
TRBV9,.,.,TRBJ2-7,CASSVADPPRGEQYF,TGTGCCAGCAGCGTAGCGGACCCACCCCGGGGGGAGCAGTACTTC
TRBV9,.,TRBD2,TRBJ2-3,CASSVPSGGQHFTDTQYF,TGTGCCAGCAGCGTCCCTAGCGGGGGCCAACATTTCACAGATACGCAGTATTTT
TRBV27,many,.,TRBJ2-7,CASSRPSYPKSYEQYF,TGTGCCAGCAGCCGCCCCTCTTACCCTAAATCCTACGAGCAGTACTTC
TRBV28,.,.,TRBJ1-2,CASSHGGAMGYGYTF,TGTGCCAGCAGCCACGGGGGGGCGATGGGCTATGGCTACACCTTC
TRBV28,.,TRBD1,TRBJ2-7,CASSLFGQGNGYEQYF,TGTGCCAGCAGTTTATTCGGACAGGGGAATGGATACGAGCAGTACTTC
TRBV10-3,.,.,TRBJ2-6,CAISEIEGNSGANVLTF,TGTGCCATCAGTGAGATTGAGGGTAACTCTGGGGCCAACGTCCTGACTTTC
TRBV19,.,.,TRBJ1-5,CASGGGGVYQPQHF,TGTGCCAGTGGGGGGGGCGGGGTCTATCAGCCCCAGCATTTT
TRBV7-2,.,.,TRBJ2-7,CASSLVQGSYEQYF,TGTGCCAGCAGCTTAGTACAGGGCTCCTACGAGCAGTACTTC
TRBV19,.,TRBD1,TRBJ1-1,CASTPLPGGGWNTEAFF,TGTGCCAGTACCCCGCTCCCAGGGGGCGGTTGGAACACTGAAGCTTTCTTT
TRBV5-8,.,.,TRBJ2-1,CASSLLSGNEQFF,TGTGCCAGCAGCTTATTGTCGGGAAATGAGCAGTTCTTC
TRBV6-5,few,TRBD1,TRBJ1-2,CASSYSGAGGYGYTF,TGTGCCAGCAGTTACTCTGGGGCAGGGGGCTATGGCTACACCTTC
TRBV5-5,.,.,TRBJ2-7,CASSQALLRDEQYF,TGTGCCAGCAGCCAGGCTCTTTTGCGAGACGAGCAGTACTTC
TRBV27,.,.,TRBJ2-5,CASSFSVGATETQYF,TGTGCCAGCAGTTTTAGTGTTGGGGCAACGGAGACCCAGTACTTC
TRBV5-1,.,TRBD2,TRBJ2-5,CASRTGTSDMETQYF,TGCGCCAGCAGAACCGGGACTAGCGACATGGAGACCCAGTACTTC
TRBV19,.,.,TRBJ1-3,CASTLGQSGNTIYF,TGTGCCAGTACCCTGGGACAATCTGGAAACACCATATATTTT
TRBV7-2,.,TRBD2,TRBJ2-1,CASSQTSGGNEQFF,TGTGCCAGCAGCCAGACTAGCGGGGGAAATGAGCAGTTCTTC
TRBV5-6,.,.,TRBJ2-1,CASSFGDWPYNEQFF,TGTGCCAGCAGCTTTGGGGACTGGCCTTACAATGAGCAGTTCTTC
TRBV2,.,TRBD1,TRBJ2-7,CASSVRGGGEQYF,TGTGCCAGCAGTGTGAGAGGGGGCGGCGAGCAGTACTTC
TRBV9,.,.,TRBJ1-2,CASSVGGANYGYTF,TGTGCCAGCAGCGTAGGGGGGGCTAACTATGGCTACACCTTC
TRBV2,.,TRBD1,TRBJ1-3,CASSGQGVSGNTIYF,TGTGCCAGCAGTGGTCAGGGGGTCTCTGGAAACACCATATATTTT
TRBV6-1,.,TRBD1,TRBJ2-3,CASSEEGQGGADTQYF,TGTGCCAGCAGTGAAGAGGGACAGGGTGGGGCAGATACGCAGTATTTT
TRBV9,.,TRBD2,TRBJ2-5,CASSSRSGAGWDQYF,TGTGCCAGCAGCTCCAGGAGCGGGGCTGGGTGGGACCAGTACTTC
TRBV19,once,.,TRBJ1-5,CASSTTGSFGSNQPQHF,TGTGCCAGTAGTACCACAGGGAGTTTTGGAAGCAATCAGCCCCAGCATTTT
TRBV7-9,.,.,TRBJ1-4,CASSLAARLDEKLFF,TGTGCCAGCAGCTTAGCCGCGCGTTTGGATGAAAAACTGTTTTTT
TRBV30,.,TRBD2,TRBJ2-7,CAWWTSGAYEQYF,TGTGCCTGGTGGACTAGCGGGGCCTACGAGCAGTACTTC
TRBV2,.,.,TRBJ1-5,CASSEHYSNQPQHF,TGTGCCAGCAGTGAACACTATAGCAATCAGCCCCAGCATTTT
TRBV5-1,.,.,TRBJ2-1,CASSLGLNLNNEQFF,TGCGCCAGCAGCTTGGGACTAAACCTAAACAATGAGCAGTTCTTC
TRBV7-9,.,TRBD1,TRBJ2-7,CASRTGTAAEQYF,TGTGCCAGCAGAACCGGGACAGCGGCCGAGCAGTACTTC
TRBV28,.,TRBD1,TRBJ2-3,CASRPRDSPTDTQYF,TGTGCCAGCAGACCCCGGGACAGCCCTACAGATACGCAGTATTTT